This T cell receptor (beta chain) was captured in a study of cytomegalovirus exposure and HLA in healthy donors. V gave up 8 bases and J gave up 1 base; unmatched junction bases: 12. Germline loops: CDR1 LNHNV, CDR2 YYDKDF (reference sequence). CDR3 length: 17 amino acids. The donors comprised healthy bone marrow donors. The PCR used 60 Vbeta and 13 Jbeta primers. Here immunoSEQ multiplex PCR was the method, and the copy in TCRdb shows in-frame clones only, minus some. The sample carries about 190,000 clones, around 83% recorded once. This TCR came from a man aged 50-59 years in good health and CMV-seronegative. V is TRBV15 and J is TRBJ1-5; 9 nucleotides align to TRBD1. Sequences were obtained from PBMCs. CDR3 sequence reads: CATRDRVGPVSNQPQHF. The CDR3 coding sequence is TGTGCCACCCGGGACAGGGTAGGGCCCGTCAGCAATCAGCCCCAGCATTTT.